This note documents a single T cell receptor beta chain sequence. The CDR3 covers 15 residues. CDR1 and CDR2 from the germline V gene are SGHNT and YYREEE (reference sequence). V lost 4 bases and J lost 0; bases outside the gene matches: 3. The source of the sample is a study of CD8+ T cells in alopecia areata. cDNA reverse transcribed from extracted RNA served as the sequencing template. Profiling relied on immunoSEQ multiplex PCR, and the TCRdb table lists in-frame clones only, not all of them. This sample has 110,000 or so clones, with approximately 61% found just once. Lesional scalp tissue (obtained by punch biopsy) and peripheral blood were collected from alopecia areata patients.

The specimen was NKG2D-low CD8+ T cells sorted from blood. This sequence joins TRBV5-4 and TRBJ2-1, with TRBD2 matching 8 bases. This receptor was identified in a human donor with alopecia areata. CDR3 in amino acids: CASSASGSSYNEQFF. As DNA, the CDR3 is TGTGCCAGCAGCGCCAGCGGGAGCTCCTACAATGAGCAGTTCTTC.